The clone carrying this T cell receptor (beta chain) was counted between two and nine times. Its specificity is not known. Repertoires were generated with immunoSEQ multiplex PCR, while TCRdb's copy carries only in-frame clones and drops some. The sample holds hundreds of thousands of clones, approximately 92% seen once. As to treatment: roughly 20 received Ad26.COV2.S at low or high dose, single or two shots; five or six received placebo; per-sample allocation not given. Collection of the samples took place on day 63 after the first injection of vaccine or placebo. From germline, CDR1 is MNHEY and CDR2 SMNVEV (reference sequence). CDR3 length: 14 residues. V shed 6 bases, J shed 6 bases, and the junction held 9 bases outside the gene matches. The entry originates in a study of Ad26.COV2.S vaccination and SARS-CoV-2 variants. General observations from the study: People who got the vaccine had more spike-specific TCR breadth than people who got placebo.

Specimen: peripheral blood, collected in a trial of Ad26.COV2.S vaccine versus placebo. The source of this sequence is a person between 18 and 60 years old who received the Ad26.COV2.S COVID-19 vaccine or a placebo. V and J are TRBV27 and TRBJ2-7; TRBD1 matches 9 bases. The CDR3, as DNA: TGTGCCAGCAGACTGGGACAGGGCTGGGGCGAGCAGTACTTC. This gives the protein CASRLGQGWGEQYF.